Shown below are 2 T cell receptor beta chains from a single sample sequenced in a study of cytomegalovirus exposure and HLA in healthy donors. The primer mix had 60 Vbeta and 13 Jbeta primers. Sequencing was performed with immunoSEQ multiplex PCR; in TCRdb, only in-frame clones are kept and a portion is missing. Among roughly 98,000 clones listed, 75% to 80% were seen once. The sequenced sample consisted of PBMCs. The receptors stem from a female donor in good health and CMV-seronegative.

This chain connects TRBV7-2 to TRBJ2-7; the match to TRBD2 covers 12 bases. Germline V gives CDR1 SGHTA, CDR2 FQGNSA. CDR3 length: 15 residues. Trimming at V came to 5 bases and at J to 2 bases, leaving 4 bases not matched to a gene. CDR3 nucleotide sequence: TGTGCCAGCAGCCGACTAGCGGGAGACACCTACGAGCAGTACTTC. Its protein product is CASSRLAGDTYEQYF. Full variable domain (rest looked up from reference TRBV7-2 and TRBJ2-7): GAGVSQSPSNKVTEKGKDVELRCDPISGHTALYWYRQSLGQGLEFLIYFQGNSAPDKSGLPSDRFSAERTGGSVSTLTIQRTQQEDSAVYLCASSRLAGDTYEQYFGPGTRLTVT.

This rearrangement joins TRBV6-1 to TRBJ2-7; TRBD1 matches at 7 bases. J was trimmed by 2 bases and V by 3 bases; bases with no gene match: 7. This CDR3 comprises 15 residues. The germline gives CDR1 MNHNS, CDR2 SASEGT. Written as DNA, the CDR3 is TGTGCCAGCAGTGATAACGGGGACAGAACCTACGAGCAGTACTTC. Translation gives CASSDNGDRTYEQYF.